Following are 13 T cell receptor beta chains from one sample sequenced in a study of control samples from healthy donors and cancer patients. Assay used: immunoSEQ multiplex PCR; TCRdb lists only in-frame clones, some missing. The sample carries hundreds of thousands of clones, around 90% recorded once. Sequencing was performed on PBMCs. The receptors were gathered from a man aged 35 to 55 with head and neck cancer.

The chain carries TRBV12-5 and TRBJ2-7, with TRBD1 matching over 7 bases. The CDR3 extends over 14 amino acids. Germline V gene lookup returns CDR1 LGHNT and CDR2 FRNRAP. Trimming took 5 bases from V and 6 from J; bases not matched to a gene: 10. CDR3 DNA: TGTGCTAGTGGTCCCGGCCAGGGGGTGGGCGAGCAGTACTTC. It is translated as CASGPGQGVGEQYF.

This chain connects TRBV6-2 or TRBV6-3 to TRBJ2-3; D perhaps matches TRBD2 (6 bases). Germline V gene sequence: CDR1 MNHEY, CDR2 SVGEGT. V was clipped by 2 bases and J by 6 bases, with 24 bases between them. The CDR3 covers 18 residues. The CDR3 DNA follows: TGTGCCAGCAGTTACGGGAGGACTACTCCCGTTTTGGGGGATACGCAGTATTTT. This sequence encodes CASSYGRTTPVLGDTQYF.

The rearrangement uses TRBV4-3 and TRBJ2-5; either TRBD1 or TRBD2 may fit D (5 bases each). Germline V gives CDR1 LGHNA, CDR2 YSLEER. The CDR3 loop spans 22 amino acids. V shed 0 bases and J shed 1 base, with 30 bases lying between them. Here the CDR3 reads CASSQDQGRRKPRKSLQETQYF. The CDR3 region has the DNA TGCGCCAGCAGCCAAGATCAGGGACGGAGAAAACCCCGGAAGTCCCTCCAAGAGACCCAGTACTTC.

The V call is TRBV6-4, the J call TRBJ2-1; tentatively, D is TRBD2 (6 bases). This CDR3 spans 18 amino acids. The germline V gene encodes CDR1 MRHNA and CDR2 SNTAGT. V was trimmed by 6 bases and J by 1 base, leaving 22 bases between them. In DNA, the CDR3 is TGTGCCAGCAGGGTTAAGGAGGGGAAGGAGCAGTCCTACAATGAGCAGTTCTTC. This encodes CASRVKEGKEQSYNEQFF.

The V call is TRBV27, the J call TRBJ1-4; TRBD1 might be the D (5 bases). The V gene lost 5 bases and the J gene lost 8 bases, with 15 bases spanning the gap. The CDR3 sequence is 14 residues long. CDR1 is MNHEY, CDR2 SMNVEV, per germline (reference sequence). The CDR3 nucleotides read TGTGCCAGCAGTACCCCAGGGTCTGGAGAAAAACTGTTTTTT. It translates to CASSTPGSGEKLFF.

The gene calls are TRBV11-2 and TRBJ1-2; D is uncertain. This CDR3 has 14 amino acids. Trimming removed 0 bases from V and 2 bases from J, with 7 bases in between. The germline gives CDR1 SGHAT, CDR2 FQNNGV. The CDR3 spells CASSLDYRNYGYTF. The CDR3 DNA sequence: TGTGCCAGCAGCTTAGATTACCGGAACTATGGCTACACCTTC.

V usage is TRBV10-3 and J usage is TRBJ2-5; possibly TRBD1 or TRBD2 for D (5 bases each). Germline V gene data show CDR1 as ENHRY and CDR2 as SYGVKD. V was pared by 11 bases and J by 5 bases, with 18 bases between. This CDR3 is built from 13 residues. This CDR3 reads CALGAVEVETQYF. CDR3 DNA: TGTGCCCTCGGGGCAGTCGAAGTGGAGACCCAGTACTTC.

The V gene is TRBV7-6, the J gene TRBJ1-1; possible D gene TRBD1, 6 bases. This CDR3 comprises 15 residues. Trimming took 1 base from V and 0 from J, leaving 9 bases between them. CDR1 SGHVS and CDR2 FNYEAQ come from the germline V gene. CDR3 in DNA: TGTGCCAGCAGCTTAGGGACAGACATGAACACTGAAGCTTTCTTT. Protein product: CASSLGTDMNTEAFF. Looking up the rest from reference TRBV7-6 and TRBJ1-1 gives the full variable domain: GAGVSQSPRYKVTKRGQDVALRCDPISGHVSLYWYRQALGQGPEFLTYFNYEAQQDKSGLPNDRFSAERPEGSISTLTIQRTEQRDSAMYRCASSLGTDMNTEAFFGQGTRLTVV.

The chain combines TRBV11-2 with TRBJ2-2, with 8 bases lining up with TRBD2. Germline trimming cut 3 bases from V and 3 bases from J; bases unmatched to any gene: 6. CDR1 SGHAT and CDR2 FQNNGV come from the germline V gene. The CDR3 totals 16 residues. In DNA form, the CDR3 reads TGTGCCAGCAGCTTCACAAGCGGGAGAGACACCGGGGAGCTGTTTTTT. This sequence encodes CASSFTSGRDTGELFF. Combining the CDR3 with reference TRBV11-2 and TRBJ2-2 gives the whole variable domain EAGVAQSPRYKIIEKRQSVAFWCNPISGHATLYWYQQILGQGPKLLIQFQNNGVVDDSQLPKDRFSAERLKGVDSTLKIQPAKLEDSAVYLCASSFTSGRDTGELFFGEGSRLTVL.

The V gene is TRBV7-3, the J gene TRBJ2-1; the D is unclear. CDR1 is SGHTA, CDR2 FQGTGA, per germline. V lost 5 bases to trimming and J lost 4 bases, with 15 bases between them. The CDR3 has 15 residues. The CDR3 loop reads CASSPRGGVYNEQFF. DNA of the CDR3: TGTGCCAGCAGCCCTCGCGGCGGAGTATACAATGAGCAGTTCTTC.

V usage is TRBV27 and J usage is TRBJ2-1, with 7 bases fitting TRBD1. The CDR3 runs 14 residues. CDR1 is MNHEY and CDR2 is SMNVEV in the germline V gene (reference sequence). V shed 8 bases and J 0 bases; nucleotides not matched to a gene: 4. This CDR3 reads CASADRVSYNEQFF. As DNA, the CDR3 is TGTGCCAGCGCCGACAGGGTCTCCTACAATGAGCAGTTCTTC.

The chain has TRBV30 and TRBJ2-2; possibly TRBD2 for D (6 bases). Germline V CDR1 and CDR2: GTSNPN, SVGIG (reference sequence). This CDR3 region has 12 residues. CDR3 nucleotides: TGTGCTGAGGAGGGGCCGGCCGGGGAGCTGTTTTTT. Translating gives CAEEGPAGELFF.

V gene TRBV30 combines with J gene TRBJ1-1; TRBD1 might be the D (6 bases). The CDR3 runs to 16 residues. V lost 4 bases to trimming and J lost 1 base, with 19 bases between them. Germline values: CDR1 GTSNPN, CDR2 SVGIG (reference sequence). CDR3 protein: CAWKPYGGTKNTEAFF. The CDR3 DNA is TGTGCCTGGAAACCCTACGGGGGCACCAAGAACACTGAAGCTTTCTTT.